The present T cell receptor beta chain was sequenced within a study of blood T cells in healthy people across ages. The CDR3 sequence is 15 residues long. After removal of 5 bases from V and 5 bases from J, the junction contained 6 bases not matched to a gene. Researchers collected 9.5 to 10 milliliters of peripheral blood from every single donor. The second PCR ran roughly 6 to 12 cycles with a sample-barcoded 5' primer and J-beta primers. MiXCR, run by TCRdb on the 5' RACE reads, gives a single entry per CDR3 protein. The sample includes approximately 1,700,000 distinct CDR3 sequences, about 39% of them seen just once.

This TCR was sampled from a human donor in good health. Sequencing input: blood. The chain combines TRBV12-3 or TRBV12-4 with TRBJ2-3, with TRBD2 identical over 11 bases. This chain's CDR3 is CASSPSGGSRDTQYF. CDR3 DNA: TGTGCCAGCAGTCCTAGCGGGGGGAGTAGAGATACGCAGTATTTT.